Each of the 10 T cell receptor beta chains below was sequenced from the same sample in a study of blood T cell repertoires in COVID-19. TCRdb's copy holds only in-frame clones and misses some; the assay was immunoSEQ multiplex PCR. The data contain roughly 160,000 clones, roughly 85% of them seen just once; the ten biggest clones take up 15% to 20%. Material for sequencing was PBMCs or T cells enriched from blood (not recorded which). The receptors here all came from a man between 60 and 75 years old who had recovered from COVID-19.

This clone showed up just a few times. The chain carries TRBV10-1 and TRBJ1-2; D is possibly TRBD1 (5 bases). Between the trimmed V and J ends, which lost 2 bases and 7 bases, there was a span of 11 bases. Per the germline V gene, CDR1 is WNHNN and CDR2 is SYGVQD (reference sequence). The CDR3 is made up of 13 amino acids. The CDR3, as DNA: TGCGCCAGCAGTGAGAAGGGGAACGGTGGCTACACCTTC. Translation gives CASSEKGNGGYTF.

CDR3 residues: CASSRTGIGDSGANVLTF. Written as DNA, the CDR3 is TGTGCCAGCAGTCGGACAGGGATTGGGGACTCTGGGGCCAACGTCCTGACTTTC. The chain carries TRBV27 and TRBJ2-6, with TRBD1 matching over 8 bases. Unmatched junction bases numbered 9, after V lost 5 bases and J lost 0 bases. This CDR3 is 18 amino acids long. In germline, CDR1 is MNHEY, CDR2 SMNVEV (reference sequence).

This chain uses TRBV12-3 or TRBV12-4 with TRBJ1-2; perhaps TRBD1 as D (5 bases). CDR3 size: 13 residues. Trimming pared 10 bases from V and 2 bases from J, leaving 14 bases between. The CDR3 region has the DNA TGTGCCACCACGGGGGTGTTGAACTATGGCTACACCTTC. Translation: CATTGVLNYGYTF.

Details on this clone: Other DNA sequences in the same sample also yield this CDR3. The chain carries TRBV9 and TRBJ1-4; TRBD1 is a possible D gene (5 bases). There are 15 residues in the CDR3. Trimming took off 0 bases at V and 0 bases at J, with 6 bases between the two ends. Germline V gene lookup returns CDR1 SGDLS and CDR2 YYNGEE. The CDR3 protein is CASSVGGATNEKLFF. The CDR3 DNA reads TGTGCCAGCAGCGTAGGGGGGGCAACTAATGAAAAACTGTTTTTT.

This clone was seen only a few times. V is TRBV19 and J is TRBJ2-6, with a weak D call TRBD1 (5 bases). Trimming took 2 bases from V and 2 from J, leaving 16 bases between them. CDR1 and CDR2 (germline): LNHDA, SQIVND (reference sequence). The CDR3 extends over 18 amino acids. The CDR3 nucleotides read TGTGCCAGTAGTATATCCACAGGCCAACCAGCTGGGGCCAACGTCCTGACTTTC. It codes for CASSISTGQPAGANVLTF.

V and J are TRBV12-5 and TRBJ1-1, with D unclear. Germline CDR1 and CDR2: LGHNT and FRNRAP. Trimming left V 4 bases short and J 5 bases short, with 20 bases between. The CDR3 runs 16 residues. CDR3 sequence: CASGSGAALSGTEAFF. The CDR3 region has the DNA TGTGCTAGTGGTTCGGGAGCCGCCTTGTCGGGAACTGAAGCTTTCTTT.

The chain uses TRBV7-9 and TRBJ1-1, with D perhaps TRBD1 (5 bases). The CDR3 consists of 13 residues. Germline V gene data show CDR1 as SEHNR and CDR2 as FQNEAQ (reference sequence). V was trimmed by 7 bases and J by 3 bases, leaving 12 bases between them. The CDR3 DNA sequence: TGTGCCAGCACCCCTCGGGGGGACACTGAAGCTTTCTTT. Translation gives CASTPRGDTEAFF. The variable domain in full, completed from reference TRBV7-9 and TRBJ1-1, reads DTGVSQNPRHKITKRGQNVTFRCDPISEHNRLYWYRQTLGQGPEFLTYFQNEAQLEKSRLLSDRFSAERPKGSFSTLEIQRTEQGDSAMYLCASTPRGDTEAFFGQGTRLTVV.

The chain recombines TRBV5-4 with TRBJ2-1, with unresolved D. The CDR3 is 17 amino acids. In germline, CDR1 is SGHNT, CDR2 YYREEE (reference sequence). Trimming stripped 0 bases from V and 3 bases from J, with 16 bases between. This CDR3 is CASSLGASRGNYNEQFF. DNA of the CDR3: TGTGCCAGCAGCTTGGGTGCATCCCGTGGCAACTACAATGAGCAGTTCTTC.

The CDR3 DNA reads as TGTGCCAGCAGCTTGGATCTTTATGATGAAAAACTGTTTTTT. Translating gives CASSLDLYDEKLFF. The chain recombines TRBV5-4 with TRBJ1-4; D gene uncertain. The germline V gene encodes CDR1 SGHNT and CDR2 YYREEE (reference sequence). V lost 0 bases and J lost 6, with 9 bases in between. This CDR3 spans 14 amino acids. The full variable domain, in which reference TRBV5-4 and TRBJ1-4 provide the parts outside the CDR3, is ETGVTQSPTHLIKTRGQQVTLRCSSQSGHNTVSWYQQALGQGPQFIFQYYREEENGRGNFPPRFSGLQFPNYSSELNVNALELDDSALYLCASSLDLYDEKLFFGSGTQLSVL.

The chain couples TRBV21-1 to TRBJ2-1; the table's TRBD2 call for D was not verified on the DNA. TRBV21-1 is given as a pseudogene. The CDR3 loop spans 22 amino acids. In DNA, the CDR3 is TGTGCCTGGTGGGGGGCTAGCGGGATGGAACCCCGCCCGCCGAGCTCCTACAATGAGCAGTTCTTC. Protein sequence: CAWWGASGMEPRPPSSYNEQFF.